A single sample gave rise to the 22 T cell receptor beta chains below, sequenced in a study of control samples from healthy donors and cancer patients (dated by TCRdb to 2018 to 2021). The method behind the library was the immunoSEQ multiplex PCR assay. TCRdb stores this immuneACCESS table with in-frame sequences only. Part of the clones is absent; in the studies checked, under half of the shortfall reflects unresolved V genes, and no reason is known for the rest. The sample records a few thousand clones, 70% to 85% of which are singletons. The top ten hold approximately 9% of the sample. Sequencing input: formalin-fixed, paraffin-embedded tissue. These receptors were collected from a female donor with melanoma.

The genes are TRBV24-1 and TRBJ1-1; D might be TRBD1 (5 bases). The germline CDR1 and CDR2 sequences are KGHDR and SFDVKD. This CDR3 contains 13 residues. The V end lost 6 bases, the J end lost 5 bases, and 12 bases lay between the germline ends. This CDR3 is CATSRQGGTEAFF. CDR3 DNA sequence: TGTGCCACCAGTCGCCAGGGAGGTACTGAAGCTTTCTTT.

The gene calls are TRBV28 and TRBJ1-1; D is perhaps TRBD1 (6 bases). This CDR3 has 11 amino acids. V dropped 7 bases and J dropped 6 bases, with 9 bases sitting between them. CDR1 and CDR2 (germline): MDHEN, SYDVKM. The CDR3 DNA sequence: TGTGCCAGCATACAGGGAGCTGAAGCTTTCTTT. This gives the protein CASIQGAEAFF.

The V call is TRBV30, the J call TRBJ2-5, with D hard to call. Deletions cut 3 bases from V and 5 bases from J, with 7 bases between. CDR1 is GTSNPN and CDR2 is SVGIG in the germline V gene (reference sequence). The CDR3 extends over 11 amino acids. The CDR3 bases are TGTGCCTGGAGGGGCAGGGAGACCCAGTACTTC. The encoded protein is CAWRGRETQYF.

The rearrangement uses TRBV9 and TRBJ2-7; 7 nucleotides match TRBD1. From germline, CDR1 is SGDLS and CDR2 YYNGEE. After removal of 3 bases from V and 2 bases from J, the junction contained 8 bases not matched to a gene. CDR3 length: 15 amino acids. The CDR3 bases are TGTGCCAGCAGCGGAACAGGGGATGGAGCCTACGAGCAGTACTTC. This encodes CASSGTGDGAYEQYF.

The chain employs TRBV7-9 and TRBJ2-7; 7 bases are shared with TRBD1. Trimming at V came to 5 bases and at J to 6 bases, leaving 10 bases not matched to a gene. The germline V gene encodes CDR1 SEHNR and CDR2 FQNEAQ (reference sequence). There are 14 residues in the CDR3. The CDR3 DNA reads TGTGCCAGCAGCCGGGACAGCCCTTCGAGCGAGCAGTACTTC. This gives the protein CASSRDSPSSEQYF.

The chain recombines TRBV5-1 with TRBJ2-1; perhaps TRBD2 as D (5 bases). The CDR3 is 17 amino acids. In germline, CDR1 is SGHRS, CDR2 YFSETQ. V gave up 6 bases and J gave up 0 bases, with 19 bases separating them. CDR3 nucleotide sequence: TGCGCCAGCACTTGGCCCGAGGGAACCGGCTCCTACAATGAGCAGTTCTTC. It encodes CASTWPEGTGSYNEQFF.

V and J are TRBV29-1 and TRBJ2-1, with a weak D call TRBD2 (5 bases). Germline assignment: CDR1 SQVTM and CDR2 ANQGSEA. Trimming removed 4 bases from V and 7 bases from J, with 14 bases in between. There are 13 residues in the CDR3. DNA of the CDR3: TGCAGCGTTGTAAGCGGTACAAATAATGAGCAGTTCTTC. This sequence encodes CSVVSGTNNEQFF.

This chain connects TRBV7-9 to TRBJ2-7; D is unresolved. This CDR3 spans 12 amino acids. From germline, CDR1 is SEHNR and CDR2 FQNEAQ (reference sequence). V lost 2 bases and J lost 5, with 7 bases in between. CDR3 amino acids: CASSLIQDEQYF. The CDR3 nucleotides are TGTGCCAGCAGCTTAATTCAGGACGAGCAGTACTTC. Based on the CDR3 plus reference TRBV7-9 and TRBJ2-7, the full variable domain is DTGVSQNPRHKITKRGQNVTFRCDPISEHNRLYWYRQTLGQGPEFLTYFQNEAQLEKSRLLSDRFSAERPKGSFSTLEIQRTEQGDSAMYLCASSLIQDEQYFGPGTRLTVT.

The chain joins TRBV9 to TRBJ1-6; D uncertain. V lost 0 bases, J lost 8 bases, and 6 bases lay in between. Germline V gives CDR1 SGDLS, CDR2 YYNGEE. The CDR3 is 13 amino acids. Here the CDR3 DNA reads TGTGCCAGCAGCGTAGGCGCGGATTCACCCCTCCACTTT. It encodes CASSVGADSPLHF.

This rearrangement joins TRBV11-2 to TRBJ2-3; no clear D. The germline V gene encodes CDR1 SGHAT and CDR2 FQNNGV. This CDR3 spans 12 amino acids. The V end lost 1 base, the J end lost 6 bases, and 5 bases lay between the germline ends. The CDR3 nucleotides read TGTGCCAGCAGCTTAGGGCCCGATACGCAGTATTTT. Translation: CASSLGPDTQYF.

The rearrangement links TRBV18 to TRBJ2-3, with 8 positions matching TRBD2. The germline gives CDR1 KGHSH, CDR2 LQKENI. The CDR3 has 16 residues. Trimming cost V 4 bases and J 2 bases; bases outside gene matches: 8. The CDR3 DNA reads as TGTGCCAGCTCACGTGAGAGCGGGGGCCCCACAGATACGCAGTATTTT. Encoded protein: CASSRESGGPTDTQYF.

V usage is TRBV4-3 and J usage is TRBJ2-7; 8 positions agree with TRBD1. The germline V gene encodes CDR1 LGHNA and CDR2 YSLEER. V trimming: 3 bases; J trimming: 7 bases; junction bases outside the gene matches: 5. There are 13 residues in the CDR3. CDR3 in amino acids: CASSHRTGREQYF. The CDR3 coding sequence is TGCGCCAGCAGCCACCGGACAGGGCGGGAGCAGTACTTC.

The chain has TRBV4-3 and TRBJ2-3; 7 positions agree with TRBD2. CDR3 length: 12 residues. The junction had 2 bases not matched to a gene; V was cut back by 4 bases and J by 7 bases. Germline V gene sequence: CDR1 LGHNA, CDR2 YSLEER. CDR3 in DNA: TGCGCCAGCAGCCCCGGGGGGAATACGCAGTATTTT. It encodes CASSPGGNTQYF.

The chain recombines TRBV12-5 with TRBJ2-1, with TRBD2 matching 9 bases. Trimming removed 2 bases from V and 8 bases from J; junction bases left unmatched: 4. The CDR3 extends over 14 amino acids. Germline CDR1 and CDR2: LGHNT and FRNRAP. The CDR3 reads CASGLYSGGDEQFF. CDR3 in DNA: TGTGCTAGTGGTTTGTATAGCGGGGGCGATGAGCAGTTCTTC. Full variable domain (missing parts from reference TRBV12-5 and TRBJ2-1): DARVTQTPRHKVTEMGQEVTMRCQPILGHNTVFWYRQTMMQGLELLAYFRNRAPLDDSGMPKDRFSAEMPDATLATLKIQPSEPRDSAVYFCASGLYSGGDEQFFGPGTRLTVL.

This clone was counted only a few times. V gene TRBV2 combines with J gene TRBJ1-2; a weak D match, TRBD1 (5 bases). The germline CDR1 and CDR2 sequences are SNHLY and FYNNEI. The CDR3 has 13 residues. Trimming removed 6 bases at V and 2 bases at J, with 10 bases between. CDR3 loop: CASRKTENYGYTF. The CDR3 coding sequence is TGTGCCAGCAGGAAGACAGAGAACTATGGCTACACCTTC.

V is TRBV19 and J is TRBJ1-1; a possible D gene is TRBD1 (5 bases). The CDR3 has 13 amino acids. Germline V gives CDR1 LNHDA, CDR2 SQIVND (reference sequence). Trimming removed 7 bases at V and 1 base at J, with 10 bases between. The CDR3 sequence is CASIRDPNTEAFF. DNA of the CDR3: TGTGCCAGTATTCGGGACCCGAACACTGAAGCTTTCTTT.

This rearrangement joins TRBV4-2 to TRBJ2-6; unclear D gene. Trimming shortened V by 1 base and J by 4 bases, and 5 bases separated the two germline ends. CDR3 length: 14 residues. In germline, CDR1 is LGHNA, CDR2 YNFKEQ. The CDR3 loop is CASSQGRGANVLTF. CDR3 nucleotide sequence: TGTGCCAGCAGCCAAGGGCGGGGGGCCAACGTCCTGACTTTC.

CDR3 sequence reads: CASSYQTGVTSPLHF. Written as DNA, the CDR3 is TGTGCCAGCAGCTACCAGACAGGGGTGACTTCACCCCTCCACTTT. The chain uses TRBV7-2 and TRBJ1-6, with 8 bases fitting TRBD1. V trimming: 4 bases; J trimming: 9 bases; junction bases outside the gene matches: 8. Germline lookup yields CDR1 SGHTA and CDR2 FQGNSA. CDR3 length: 15 residues.

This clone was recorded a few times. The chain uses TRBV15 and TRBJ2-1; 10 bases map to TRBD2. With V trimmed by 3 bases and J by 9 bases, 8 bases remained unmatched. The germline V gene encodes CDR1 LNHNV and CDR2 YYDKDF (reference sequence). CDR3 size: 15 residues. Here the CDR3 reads CATSSPAGGPGEQFF. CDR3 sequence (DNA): TGTGCCACCAGCAGCCCAGCGGGAGGGCCGGGTGAGCAGTTCTTC.

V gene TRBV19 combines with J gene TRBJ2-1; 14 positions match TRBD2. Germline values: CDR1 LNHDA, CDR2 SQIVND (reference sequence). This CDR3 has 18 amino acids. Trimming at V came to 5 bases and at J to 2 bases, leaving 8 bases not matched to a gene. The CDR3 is CASSLRTSGRRTYNEQFF. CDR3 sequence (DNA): TGTGCCAGTAGTCTACGGACTAGCGGGAGGAGGACCTACAATGAGCAGTTCTTC.

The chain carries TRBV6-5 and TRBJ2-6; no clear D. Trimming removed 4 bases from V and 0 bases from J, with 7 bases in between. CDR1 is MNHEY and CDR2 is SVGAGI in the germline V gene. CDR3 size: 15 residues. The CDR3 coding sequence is TGTGCCAGCAGTTCACAAGCCTCTGGGGCCAACGTCCTGACTTTC. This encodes CASSSQASGANVLTF.

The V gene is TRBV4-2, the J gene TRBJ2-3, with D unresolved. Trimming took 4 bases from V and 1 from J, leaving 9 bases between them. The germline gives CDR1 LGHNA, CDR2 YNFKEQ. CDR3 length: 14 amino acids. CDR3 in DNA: TGTGCCAGCAGCCGCTATACAGGCACAGATACGCAGTATTTT. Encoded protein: CASSRYTGTDTQYF.